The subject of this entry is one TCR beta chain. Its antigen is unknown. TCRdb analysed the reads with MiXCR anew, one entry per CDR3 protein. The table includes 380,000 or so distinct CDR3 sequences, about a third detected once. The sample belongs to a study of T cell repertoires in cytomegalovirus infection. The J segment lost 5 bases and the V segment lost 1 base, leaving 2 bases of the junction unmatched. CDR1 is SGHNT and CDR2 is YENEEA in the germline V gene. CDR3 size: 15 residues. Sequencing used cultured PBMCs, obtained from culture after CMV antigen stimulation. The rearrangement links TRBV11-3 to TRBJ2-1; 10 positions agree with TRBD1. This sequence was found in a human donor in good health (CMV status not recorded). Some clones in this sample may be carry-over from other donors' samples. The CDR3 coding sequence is TGTGCCAGCAGCTTAGGGACAGGGGGAAACAATGAGCAGTTCTTC. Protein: CASSLGTGGNNEQFF.